Following are 20 T cell receptor beta chains from one sample sequenced in a study of Ad26.COV2.S vaccination and SARS-CoV-2 variants. Sequencing used immunoSEQ multiplex PCR; TCRdb keeps in-frame clones, though not all of them. The sample has roughly 92,000 clones, under 90% seen once; the top ten hold 16%. Material: peripheral blood, obtained after recovery from COVID-19. The source of these receptors is a human donor who had recovered from COVID-19.

The rearrangement links TRBV5-4 to TRBJ2-3; 10 nucleotides agree with TRBD2. The CDR3 consists of 16 residues. Germline V gives CDR1 SGHNT, CDR2 YYREEE (reference sequence). J gave up 6 bases and V 0 bases, and 7 bases lay outside the gene matches. In DNA, the CDR3 is TGTGCCAGCAGCTTGGGACTAGCGGGTTCCCAGGATACGCAGTATTTT. This codes for CASSLGLAGSQDTQYF.

This chain links TRBV5-8 with TRBJ2-2; unclear D gene. The CDR3 runs 12 residues. Trimming stripped 3 bases from V and 8 bases from J, with 8 bases between. The germline V gene encodes CDR1 SGHTS and CDR2 YDEGEE. The CDR3 DNA is TGTGCCAGCAGCTCCCGATGGGGGGAGCTGTTTTTT. The encoded protein is CASSSRWGELFF.

The chain joins TRBV7-9 to TRBJ2-3, with D perhaps TRBD1 (5 bases). The length of the CDR3 is 14 residues. V shed 5 bases and J shed 2 bases, with 11 bases lying between them. The germline gives CDR1 SEHNR, CDR2 FQNEAQ (reference sequence). In DNA form, the CDR3 reads TGTGCCAGCAGCCGTTCAGGGAACACAGATACGCAGTATTTT. Translation: CASSRSGNTDTQYF.

This clone was seen just once. The chain couples TRBV7-2 to TRBJ2-1; D unresolved. Per germline, CDR1 SGHTA and CDR2 FQGNSA. The CDR3 runs to 13 residues. Trimming removed 5 bases at V and 2 bases at J, with 7 bases between. CDR3 protein: CASSHDAYNEQFF. CDR3 bases: TGTGCCAGCAGCCACGACGCCTACAATGAGCAGTTCTTC.

The rearrangement links TRBV15 to TRBJ1-4, with 8 bases identical to TRBD1. This CDR3 comprises 12 residues. With 7 bases clipped from V and 12 bases from J, the junction kept 7 bases outside the gene matches. Germline values: CDR1 LNHNV, CDR2 YYDKDF (reference sequence). The CDR3 loop is CATNDRGAELFF. The DNA of the CDR3 is TGTGCCACCAACGACAGGGGCGCGGAACTGTTTTTT.

This clone was counted once. The rearrangement links TRBV27 to TRBJ2-3; D is unclear. This CDR3 contains 16 residues. V was clipped by 0 bases and J by 0 bases, with 10 bases between them. Germline V gene data show CDR1 as MNHEY and CDR2 as SMNVEV (reference sequence). The CDR3 region is CASSLSGRLSTDTQYF. CDR3 coding DNA: TGTGCCAGCAGTTTATCAGGGCGCCTAAGCACAGATACGCAGTATTTT.

V and J are TRBV6-2 or TRBV6-3 and TRBJ1-5, with no clear D. V was pared by 3 bases and J by 0 bases, with 9 bases between. This CDR3 is built from 15 residues. The germline gives CDR1 MNHEY, CDR2 SVGEGT. CDR3 sequence (DNA): TGTGCCAGCAGTTATACAGCTTATAGCAATCAGCCCCAGCATTTT. It yields the protein CASSYTAYSNQPQHF.

This chain links TRBV7-9 with TRBJ2-6, with 8 nucleotides matching TRBD2. After removal of 0 bases from V and 0 bases from J, the junction contained 4 bases not matched to a gene. CDR1 and CDR2 from the germline V gene are SEHNR and FQNEAQ (reference sequence). The CDR3 totals 18 residues. Here the CDR3 DNA reads TGTGCCAGCAGCTTAGCACAGCGGGGGAACTCTGGGGCCAACGTCCTGACTTTC. Translated, it gives CASSLAQRGNSGANVLTF.

The genes are TRBV27 and TRBJ1-5; the D gene is possibly TRBD1 (5 bases). Per germline, CDR1 MNHEY and CDR2 SMNVEV (reference sequence). This CDR3 is built from 16 residues. With 5 bases removed from V and 6 bases from J, the gap between germline ends came to 20 bases. The CDR3 is CASSPGTRGMGQPQHF. For the CDR3, the DNA is TGTGCCAGCAGTCCTGGGACGAGGGGTATGGGTCAGCCCCAGCATTTT.

This clone occurred a few times. Its ends do not fully match the called genes, so a read error is possible. V is TRBV6-5 and J is TRBJ1-1; D may be TRBD1 (5 bases). CDR1 and CDR2 (germline): MNHEY, SVGAGI. The CDR3 totals 16 residues. Written as DNA, the CDR3 is TGTGCCAGCAGTTACTCGAATCCGGGGGTAGTGGTGGGTGGAGGATTT. Its translation is CASSYSNPGVVVGGGF.

The chain carries TRBV5-6 and TRBJ2-3, with TRBD2 identical over 14 bases. The CDR3 extends over 16 amino acids. With V trimmed by 5 bases and J by 8 bases, 10 bases remained unmatched. Germline CDR1 and CDR2: SGHDT and YYEEEE. This CDR3 reads CASSSTGTSGSPTQYF. The DNA of the CDR3 is TGTGCCAGCAGTTCAACCGGGACTAGCGGGAGCCCTACGCAGTATTTT.

CDR3 region: CASRPDRGSSPLHF. CDR3 DNA: TGTGCCAGCAGGCCAGACAGGGGTTCGTCACCCCTCCACTTT. The chain uses TRBV28 and TRBJ1-6; 8 nucleotides line up with TRBD1. Per germline, CDR1 MDHEN and CDR2 SYDVKM. With V trimmed by 6 bases and J by 10 bases, 8 bases remained unmatched. There are 14 residues in the CDR3.

V and J are TRBV6-2 or TRBV6-3 and TRBJ1-1, with a weak D call TRBD1 (5 bases). V was clipped by 5 bases and J by 5 bases, with 15 bases between them. The CDR3 is 14 amino acids. From germline, CDR1 is MNHEY and CDR2 SVGEGT. CDR3 DNA sequence: TGTGCCAGCAGTCGACTTCAGGGTGGAACTGAAGCTTTCTTT. It specifies CASSRLQGGTEAFF.

J is TRBJ2-1 and V is TRBV7-6, with TRBD2 matching over 10 bases. Germline values: CDR1 SGHVS, CDR2 FNYEAQ. The J segment lost 9 bases and the V segment lost 5 bases, leaving 13 bases of the junction unmatched. The CDR3 has 16 residues. DNA of the CDR3: TGTGCCAGCAGCCCGCGCCTAGCGGGAGTTCTGGGTGAGCAGTTCTTC. Translated: CASSPRLAGVLGEQFF.

The chain recombines TRBV7-8 with TRBJ2-7; D call uncertain. Trimming pared 2 bases from V and 5 bases from J, leaving 16 bases between. The CDR3 loop spans 15 amino acids. CDR1 is SGHVS, CDR2 FQNEAQ, per germline. The CDR3 reads CASSLWKVTPDEQYF. The CDR3 region has the DNA TGTGCCAGCAGCTTATGGAAGGTCACCCCCGACGAGCAGTACTTC.

The V and J genes are TRBV11-2 and TRBJ1-2; no firm D call. This CDR3 region has 15 residues. Germline V gene data show CDR1 as SGHAT and CDR2 as FQNNGV. V dropped 5 bases and J dropped 5 bases, with 18 bases sitting between them. Here the CDR3 reads CASSATPRTGYGYTF. CDR3 nucleotides: TGTGCCAGCAGCGCTACCCCTCGGACCGGGTATGGCTACACCTTC.

The chain recombines TRBV19 with TRBJ2-1; no clear D. The CDR3 contains 13 residues. Per the germline V gene, CDR1 is LNHDA and CDR2 is SQIVND (reference sequence). The ends were cut back, 2 bases at V and 6 bases at J, with 8 bases in the middle. CDR3 loop: CASSIQLFNEQFF. In DNA form, the CDR3 reads TGTGCCAGTAGTATACAGCTTTTCAATGAGCAGTTCTTC.

The V call is TRBV9, the J call TRBJ1-2; D unclear. The CDR3 consists of 13 residues. Germline CDR1 is SGDLS and CDR2 is YYNGEE. Trimming left V 0 bases short and J 0 bases short, with 3 bases between. The CDR3 nucleotides are TGTGCCAGCAGCGTAGACGCTAACTATGGCTACACCTTC. Translation: CASSVDANYGYTF. The full variable domain, its missing parts supplied by reference TRBV9 and TRBJ1-2, is DSGVTQTPKHLITATGQRVTLRCSPRSGDLSVYWYQQSLDQGLQFLIQYYNGEERAKGNILERFSAQQFPDLHSELNLSSLELGDSALYFCASSVDANYGYTFGSGTRLTVV.

The chain employs TRBV10-3 and TRBJ1-2; D might be TRBD1 (5 bases). The ends were cut back, 0 bases at V and 3 bases at J, with 11 bases in the middle. The CDR3 runs to 15 residues. Germline loops: CDR1 ENHRY, CDR2 SYGVKD. The CDR3 loop is CAISESGVVDYGYTF. CDR3 nucleotide sequence: TGTGCCATCAGTGAGTCGGGGGTAGTGGACTATGGCTACACCTTC.

This clone was seen more than once but under ten times. As DNA, the CDR3 is TGTGCCAGCAGCCCAGCGGGAGGGATCGACAATGAGCAGTTCTTC. Amino acid sequence: CASSPAGGIDNEQFF. J is TRBJ2-1 and V is TRBV4-2; TRBD2 aligns across 10 bases. The germline CDR1 and CDR2 sequences are LGHNA and YNFKEQ. J was trimmed by 5 bases and V by 4 bases; bases with no gene match: 5. The CDR3 extends over 15 amino acids.